This T cell receptor beta chain was identified during a study of beta chain features in type 1 diabetes. Study observations and caveats: TCRB CDR3 length was moderately but significantly reduced in all four CD4+ subsets of Type 1 diabetes patients.

This CDR3 contains 13 residues. Germline V gene lookup returns CDR1 SEHNR and CDR2 FQNEAQ (reference sequence). Trimming removed 1 base at V and 7 bases at J, with 10 bases between. The isolated RNA, all of it, was reverse transcribed, so expressed TCRB transcripts were what got sequenced. Profiling relied on immunoSEQ multiplex PCR, and the TCRdb table lists in-frame clones only, not all of them. The data contain about 370,000 clones, 9.6% of them singletons. This clone turned up a few times. The antigen remains undetermined. The chain is built from TRBV7-9 and TRBJ1-1; no definite D call. The receptor was derived from a man aged 25 to 45 with type 1 diabetes. The sample taken for sequencing was central memory CD4+ T cells from blood. In DNA, the CDR3 is TGTGCCAGCAGCTTAGTTATAAGAGATGAAGCTTTCTTT. It is translated as CASSLVIRDEAFF.